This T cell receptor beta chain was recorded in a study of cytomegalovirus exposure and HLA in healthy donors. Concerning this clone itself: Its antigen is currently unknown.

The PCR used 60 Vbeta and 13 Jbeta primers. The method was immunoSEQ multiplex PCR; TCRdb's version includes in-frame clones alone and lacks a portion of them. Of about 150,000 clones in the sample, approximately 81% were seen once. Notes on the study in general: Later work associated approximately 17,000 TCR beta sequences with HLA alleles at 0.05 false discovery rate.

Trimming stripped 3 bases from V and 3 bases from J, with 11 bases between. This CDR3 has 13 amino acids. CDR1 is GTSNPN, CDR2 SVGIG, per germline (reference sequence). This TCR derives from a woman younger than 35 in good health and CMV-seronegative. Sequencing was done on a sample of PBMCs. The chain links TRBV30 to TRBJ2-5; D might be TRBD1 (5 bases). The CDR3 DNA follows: TGTGCCTGGAGGGGCAGGGCAGAAGAGACCCAGTACTTC. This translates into CAWRGRAEETQYF.